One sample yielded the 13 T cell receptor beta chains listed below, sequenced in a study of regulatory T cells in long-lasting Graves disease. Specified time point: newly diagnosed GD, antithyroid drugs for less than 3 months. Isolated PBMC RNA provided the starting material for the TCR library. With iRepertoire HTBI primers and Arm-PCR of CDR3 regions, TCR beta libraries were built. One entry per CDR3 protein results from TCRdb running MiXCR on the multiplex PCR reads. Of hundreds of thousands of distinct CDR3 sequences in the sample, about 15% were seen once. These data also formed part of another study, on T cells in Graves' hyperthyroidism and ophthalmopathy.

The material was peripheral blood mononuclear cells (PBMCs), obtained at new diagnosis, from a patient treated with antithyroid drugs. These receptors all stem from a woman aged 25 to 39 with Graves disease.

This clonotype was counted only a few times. The DNA for the CDR3 is TGTGCCAGCAGGGGGCCAAATCGAGAGACCTTGAAAAACATTCAGTACTTC. Amino acid sequence: CASRGPNRETLKNIQYF. This rearrangement joins TRBV27 to TRBJ2-4; the D gene is possibly TRBD1 (5 bases). Germline assignment: CDR1 MNHEY and CDR2 SMNVEV (reference sequence). This CDR3 spans 17 amino acids. The V and J ends lost 6 bases and 4 bases respectively, with 22 bases between them.

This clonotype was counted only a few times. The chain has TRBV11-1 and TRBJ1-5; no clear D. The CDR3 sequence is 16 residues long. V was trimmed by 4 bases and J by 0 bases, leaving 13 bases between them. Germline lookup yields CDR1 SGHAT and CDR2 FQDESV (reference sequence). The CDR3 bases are TGTGCCAGCAGCTCACGGGGAGGTTATAGCAATCAGCCCCAGCATTTT. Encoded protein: CASSSRGGYSNQPQHF.

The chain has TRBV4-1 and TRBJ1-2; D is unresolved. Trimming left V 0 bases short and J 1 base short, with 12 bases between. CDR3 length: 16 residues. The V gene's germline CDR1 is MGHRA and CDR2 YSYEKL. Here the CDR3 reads CASSQDPWLINYGYTF. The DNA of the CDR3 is TGCGCCAGCAGCCAAGACCCCTGGCTGATTAACTATGGCTACACCTTC.

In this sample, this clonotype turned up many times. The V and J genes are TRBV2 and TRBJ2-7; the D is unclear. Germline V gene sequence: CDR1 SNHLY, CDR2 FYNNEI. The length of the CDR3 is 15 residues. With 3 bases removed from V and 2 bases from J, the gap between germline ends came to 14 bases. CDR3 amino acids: CASSDFGFFPYEQYF. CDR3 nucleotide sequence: TGTGCCAGCAGTGATTTTGGATTCTTCCCCTACGAGCAGTACTTC.

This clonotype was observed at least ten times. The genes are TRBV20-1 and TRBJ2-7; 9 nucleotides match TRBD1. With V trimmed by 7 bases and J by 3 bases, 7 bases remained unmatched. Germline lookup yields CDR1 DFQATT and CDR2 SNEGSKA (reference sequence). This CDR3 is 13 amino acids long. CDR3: CSVEGQGGYEQYF. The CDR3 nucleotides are TGCAGTGTCGAGGGACAGGGAGGCTACGAGCAGTACTTC.

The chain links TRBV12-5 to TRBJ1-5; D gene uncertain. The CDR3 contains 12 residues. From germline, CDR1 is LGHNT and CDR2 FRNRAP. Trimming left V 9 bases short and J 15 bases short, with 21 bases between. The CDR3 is CARLLKATLLHF. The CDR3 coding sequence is TGTGCTAGACTATTGAAGGCGACCCTCCTGCATTTT.

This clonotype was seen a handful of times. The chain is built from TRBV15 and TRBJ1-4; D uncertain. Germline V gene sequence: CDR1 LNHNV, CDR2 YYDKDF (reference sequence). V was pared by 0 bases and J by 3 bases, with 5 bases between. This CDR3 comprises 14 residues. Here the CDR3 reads CATSREDANEKLFF. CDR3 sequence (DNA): TGTGCCACCAGCAGAGAAGATGCTAATGAAAAACTGTTTTTT.

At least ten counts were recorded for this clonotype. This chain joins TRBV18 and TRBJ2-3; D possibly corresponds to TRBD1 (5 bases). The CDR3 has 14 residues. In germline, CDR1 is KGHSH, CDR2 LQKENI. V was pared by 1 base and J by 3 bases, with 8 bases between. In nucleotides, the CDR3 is TGTGCCAGCTCACCACGACAGAGGACAGATACGCAGTATTTT. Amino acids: CASSPRQRTDTQYF.

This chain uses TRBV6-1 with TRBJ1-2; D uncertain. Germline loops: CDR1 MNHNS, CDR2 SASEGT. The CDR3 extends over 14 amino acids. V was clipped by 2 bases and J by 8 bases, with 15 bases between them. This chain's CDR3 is CASSELTGMGGYTF. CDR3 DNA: TGTGCCAGCAGTGAACTGACCGGAATGGGGGGCTACACCTTC.

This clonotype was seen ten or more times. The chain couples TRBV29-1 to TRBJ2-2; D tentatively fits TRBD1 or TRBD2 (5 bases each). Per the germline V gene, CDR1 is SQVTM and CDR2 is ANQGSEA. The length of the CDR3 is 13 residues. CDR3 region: CSAGTVNTGELFF. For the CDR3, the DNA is TGCAGTGCCGGGACGGTGAACACCGGGGAGCTGTTTTTT.

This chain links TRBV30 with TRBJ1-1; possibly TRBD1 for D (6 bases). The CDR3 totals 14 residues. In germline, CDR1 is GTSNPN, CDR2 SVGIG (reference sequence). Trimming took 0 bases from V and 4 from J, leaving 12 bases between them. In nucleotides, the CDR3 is TGTGCCTGGAGTGTTGGGGGGCCTGGCACTGAAGCTTTCTTT. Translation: CAWSVGGPGTEAFF.

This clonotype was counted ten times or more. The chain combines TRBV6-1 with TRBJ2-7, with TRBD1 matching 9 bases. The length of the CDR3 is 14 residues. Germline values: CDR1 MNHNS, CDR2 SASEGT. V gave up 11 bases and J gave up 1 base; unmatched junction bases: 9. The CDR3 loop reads CACPGTGTSYEQYF. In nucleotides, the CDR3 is TGTGCCTGCCCCGGGACAGGGACATCCTACGAGCAGTACTTC.

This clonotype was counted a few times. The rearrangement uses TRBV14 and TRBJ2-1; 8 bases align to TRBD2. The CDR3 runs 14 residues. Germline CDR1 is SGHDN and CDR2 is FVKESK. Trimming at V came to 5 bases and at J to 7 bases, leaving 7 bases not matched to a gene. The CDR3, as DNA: TGTGCCAGCAGCGAAGGGACTAGTTTGAATGAGCAGTTCTTC. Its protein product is CASSEGTSLNEQFF.